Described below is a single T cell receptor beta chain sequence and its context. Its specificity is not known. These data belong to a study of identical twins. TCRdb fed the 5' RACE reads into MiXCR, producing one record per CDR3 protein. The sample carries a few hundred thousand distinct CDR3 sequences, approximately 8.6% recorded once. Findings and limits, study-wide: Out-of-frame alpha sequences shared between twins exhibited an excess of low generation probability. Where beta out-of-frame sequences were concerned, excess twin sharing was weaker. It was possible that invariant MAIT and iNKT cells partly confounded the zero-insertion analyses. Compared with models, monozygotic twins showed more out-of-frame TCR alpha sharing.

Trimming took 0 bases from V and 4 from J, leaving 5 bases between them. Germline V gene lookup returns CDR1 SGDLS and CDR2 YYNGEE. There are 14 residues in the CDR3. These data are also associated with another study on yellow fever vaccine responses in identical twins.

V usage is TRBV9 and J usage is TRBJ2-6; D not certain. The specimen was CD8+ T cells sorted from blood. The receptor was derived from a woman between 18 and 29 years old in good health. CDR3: CASSVGIGANVLTF. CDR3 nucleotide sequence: TGTGCCAGCAGCGTAGGTATCGGGGCCAACGTCCTGACTTTC.